These 17 T cell receptor beta chains were sequenced from one sample in a study of blood T cell repertoires in COVID-19. Method: immunoSEQ multiplex PCR; TCRdb's copy keeps in-frame clones and lacks some. The data contain more than 150,000 clones, around four fifths of them singletons. The material sequenced was PBMCs or T cells enriched from blood (not recorded which). The receptors here all came from a woman aged 55-69 years who had recovered from COVID-19.

The chain's CDR3 is CASSPLGSIQETQYF. The CDR3 bases are TGTGCCAGCAGCCCCTTGGGGAGTATCCAAGAGACCCAGTACTTC. The rearrangement joins TRBV5-5 to TRBJ2-5, with D possibly being TRBD2 (5 bases). Deletions cut 4 bases from V and 1 base from J, with 14 bases between. Per germline, CDR1 SGHKS and CDR2 YYEKEE (reference sequence). The CDR3 sequence is 15 residues long.

The chain employs TRBV28 and TRBJ1-6, with a possible D match to TRBD1 (6 bases). V dropped 2 bases and J dropped 7 bases, with 9 bases sitting between them. Germline V gene data show CDR1 as MDHEN and CDR2 as SYDVKM. This CDR3 is built from 14 residues. The CDR3 here is CASSLGQPNSPLHF. The CDR3 nucleotides read TGTGCCAGCAGTTTAGGACAGCCGAATTCACCCCTCCACTTT. Full variable domain (remainder filled in from reference TRBV28 and TRBJ1-6): DVKVTQSSRYLVKRTGEKVFLECVQDMDHENMFWYRQDPGLGLRLIYFSYDVKMKEKGDIPEGYSVSREKKERFSLILESASTNQTSMYLCASSLGQPNSPLHFGNGTRLTVT.

There are a few counts of this clone. The CDR3 DNA reads TGTGCCAGCAGCTTCCTAGCGGATTCCTACGAGCAGTACTTC. Translating gives CASSFLADSYEQYF. V gene TRBV11-2 combines with J gene TRBJ2-7, with 7 bases lining up with TRBD2. This CDR3 has 14 amino acids. V lost 3 bases, J lost 1 base, and 3 bases stayed unmatched. Germline-derived CDR1 and CDR2 are SGHAT and FQNNGV.

This rearrangement joins TRBV6-5 to TRBJ1-5; D is possibly TRBD1 (6 bases). Germline assignment: CDR1 MNHEY and CDR2 SVGAGI. The CDR3 extends over 15 amino acids. V lost 8 bases, J lost 0 bases, and 14 bases lay in between. CDR3 sequence: CASVRGWGSNQPQHF. The CDR3 DNA sequence: TGTGCCAGCGTCAGGGGATGGGGTAGCAATCAGCCCCAGCATTTT.

The rearrangement uses TRBV6-5 and TRBJ2-7; 7 nucleotides match TRBD1. Trimming at V came to 5 bases and at J to 0 bases, leaving 4 bases not matched to a gene. CDR1 and CDR2 from the germline V gene are MNHEY and SVGAGI. The CDR3 extends over 14 amino acids. The CDR3, as DNA: TGTGCCAGCAGTCACTACAGGGGCTCCTACGAGCAGTACTTC. Its protein is CASSHYRGSYEQYF.

The chain is built from TRBV5-1 and TRBJ2-1; 9 nucleotides line up with TRBD2. Germline CDR1 reads SGHRS; CDR2 reads YFSETQ. The trim removed 4 bases at V and 4 bases at J, leaving 9 bases unmatched. The CDR3 runs to 16 residues. CDR3 DNA: TGCGCCAGCAGCCCCTCAGCTAGCGGGGATTACAATGAGCAGTTCTTC. Protein sequence: CASSPSASGDYNEQFF.

The chain couples TRBV6-5 to TRBJ2-2; weak D call: TRBD2 (5 bases). Germline V lookup: CDR1 MNHEY, CDR2 SVGAGI. Trimming cost V 11 bases and J 2 bases, with 18 bases left between them. The CDR3 runs to 15 residues. The CDR3 loop is CALRAALINTGELFF. CDR3 nucleotides: TGTGCCTTGAGGGCGGCTCTCATTAACACCGGGGAGCTGTTTTTT.

The chain's CDR3 is CASSLQGQSYNEQFF. CDR3 nucleotides: TGTGCCAGCAGCTTGCAGGGGCAATCCTACAATGAGCAGTTCTTC. V and J are TRBV7-2 and TRBJ2-1, with D possibly matching TRBD1 (6 bases). The CDR3 sequence is 15 residues long. The V end lost 3 bases, the J end lost 1 base, and 10 bases lay between the germline ends. Germline V gene data show CDR1 as SGHTA and CDR2 as FQGNSA. Full variable domain (remainder filled in from reference TRBV7-2 and TRBJ2-1): GAGVSQSPSNKVTEKGKDVELRCDPISGHTALYWYRQSLGQGLEFLIYFQGNSAPDKSGLPSDRFSAERTGGSVSTLTIQRTQQEDSAVYLCASSLQGQSYNEQFFGPGTRLTVL.

The table lists this clone with a count of one. The chain has TRBV5-1 and TRBJ1-6; weak D call: TRBD1 (6 bases). Germline CDR1 is SGHRS and CDR2 is YFSETQ. The CDR3 runs 16 residues. The V end was cut by 0 bases, the J end by 9 bases, with 16 bases between. In DNA, the CDR3 is TGCGCCAGCAGCTTGGTAGGGGGTGGTAGAGGTTCACCCCTCCACTTT. Translation gives CASSLVGGGRGSPLHF.

Note on this clone: At the DNA level, this CDR3 is encoded by other sequences in the same sample as well. This chain joins TRBV12-3 or TRBV12-4 and TRBJ1-1; D is uncertain. This CDR3 is built from 12 residues. Trimming stripped 1 base from V and 8 bases from J, with 8 bases between. In DNA form, the CDR3 reads TGTGCCAGCAGTTTAGGGTCGGGGGAAGCTTTCTTT. This codes for CASSLGSGEAFF.

The chain uses TRBV19 and TRBJ2-7; the D gene is possibly TRBD2 (6 bases). The length of the CDR3 is 14 residues. Germline V CDR1 and CDR2: LNHDA, SQIVND (reference sequence). The ends were cut back, 3 bases at V and 3 bases at J, with 12 bases in the middle. The CDR3 here is CASSIGSGSYEQYF. CDR3 sequence (DNA): TGTGCCAGTAGTATTGGTAGCGGTAGCTACGAGCAGTACTTC.

V usage is TRBV6-4 and J usage is TRBJ2-7, with 10 bases lining up with TRBD1. The germline gives CDR1 MRHNA, CDR2 SNTAGT. J lost 6 bases, V lost 4 bases, and 6 bases had no gene match. This CDR3 is built from 14 residues. CDR3 sequence (DNA): TGTGCCAGCAGTGCCGGGACAGGGGATACCGAGCAGTACTTC. Amino acid sequence: CASSAGTGDTEQYF.

The chain has TRBV30 and TRBJ2-7; tentatively, D is TRBD1 (5 bases). The CDR3 has 13 residues. CDR1 and CDR2 from the germline V gene are GTSNPN and SVGIG (reference sequence). Trimming stripped 2 bases from V and 5 bases from J, with 13 bases between. CDR3 nucleotide sequence: TGTGCCTGGAGTAGGGGCAACATCAACGAGCAGTACTTC. It encodes CAWSRGNINEQYF.

The chain recombines TRBV28 with TRBJ2-2, with unresolved D. This CDR3 comprises 13 residues. Trimming pared 7 bases from V and 1 base from J, leaving 7 bases between. Germline-derived CDR1 and CDR2 are MDHEN and SYDVKM. The CDR3 loop is CASTQLNTGELFF. Here the CDR3 DNA reads TGTGCCAGCACCCAGTTGAACACCGGGGAGCTGTTTTTT.

The rearrangement links TRBV28 to TRBJ2-1, with 12 bases lining up with TRBD2. Per the germline V gene, CDR1 is MDHEN and CDR2 is SYDVKM. Losses at the gene ends were 4 bases for V and 7 bases for J; bases not matched to a gene: 8. The CDR3 is made up of 16 amino acids. DNA for the CDR3: TGTGCCAGCAGTTCGATGACTAGCGGGAGATATAATGAGCAGTTCTTC. It specifies CASSSMTSGRYNEQFF.

The chain joins TRBV7-9 to TRBJ1-1; no reliable D call. The CDR3 covers 12 residues. Germline V lookup: CDR1 SEHNR, CDR2 FQNEAQ (reference sequence). V was shortened by 2 bases and J by 4 bases, with 5 bases between the two germline ends. The CDR3 here is CASSLQATEAFF. DNA for the CDR3: TGTGCCAGCAGCTTACAGGCCACTGAAGCTTTCTTT.

The J gene is TRBJ2-7, the V gene TRBV7-8, with D tentatively TRBD1 (6 bases). Trimming stripped 6 bases from V and 6 bases from J, with 18 bases between. The germline CDR1 and CDR2 sequences are SGHVS and FQNEAQ. CDR3 length: 14 amino acids. CDR3 in amino acids: CASRMVGADGEQYF. As DNA, the CDR3 is TGTGCCAGCAGAATGGTGGGGGCCGACGGCGAGCAGTACTTC.